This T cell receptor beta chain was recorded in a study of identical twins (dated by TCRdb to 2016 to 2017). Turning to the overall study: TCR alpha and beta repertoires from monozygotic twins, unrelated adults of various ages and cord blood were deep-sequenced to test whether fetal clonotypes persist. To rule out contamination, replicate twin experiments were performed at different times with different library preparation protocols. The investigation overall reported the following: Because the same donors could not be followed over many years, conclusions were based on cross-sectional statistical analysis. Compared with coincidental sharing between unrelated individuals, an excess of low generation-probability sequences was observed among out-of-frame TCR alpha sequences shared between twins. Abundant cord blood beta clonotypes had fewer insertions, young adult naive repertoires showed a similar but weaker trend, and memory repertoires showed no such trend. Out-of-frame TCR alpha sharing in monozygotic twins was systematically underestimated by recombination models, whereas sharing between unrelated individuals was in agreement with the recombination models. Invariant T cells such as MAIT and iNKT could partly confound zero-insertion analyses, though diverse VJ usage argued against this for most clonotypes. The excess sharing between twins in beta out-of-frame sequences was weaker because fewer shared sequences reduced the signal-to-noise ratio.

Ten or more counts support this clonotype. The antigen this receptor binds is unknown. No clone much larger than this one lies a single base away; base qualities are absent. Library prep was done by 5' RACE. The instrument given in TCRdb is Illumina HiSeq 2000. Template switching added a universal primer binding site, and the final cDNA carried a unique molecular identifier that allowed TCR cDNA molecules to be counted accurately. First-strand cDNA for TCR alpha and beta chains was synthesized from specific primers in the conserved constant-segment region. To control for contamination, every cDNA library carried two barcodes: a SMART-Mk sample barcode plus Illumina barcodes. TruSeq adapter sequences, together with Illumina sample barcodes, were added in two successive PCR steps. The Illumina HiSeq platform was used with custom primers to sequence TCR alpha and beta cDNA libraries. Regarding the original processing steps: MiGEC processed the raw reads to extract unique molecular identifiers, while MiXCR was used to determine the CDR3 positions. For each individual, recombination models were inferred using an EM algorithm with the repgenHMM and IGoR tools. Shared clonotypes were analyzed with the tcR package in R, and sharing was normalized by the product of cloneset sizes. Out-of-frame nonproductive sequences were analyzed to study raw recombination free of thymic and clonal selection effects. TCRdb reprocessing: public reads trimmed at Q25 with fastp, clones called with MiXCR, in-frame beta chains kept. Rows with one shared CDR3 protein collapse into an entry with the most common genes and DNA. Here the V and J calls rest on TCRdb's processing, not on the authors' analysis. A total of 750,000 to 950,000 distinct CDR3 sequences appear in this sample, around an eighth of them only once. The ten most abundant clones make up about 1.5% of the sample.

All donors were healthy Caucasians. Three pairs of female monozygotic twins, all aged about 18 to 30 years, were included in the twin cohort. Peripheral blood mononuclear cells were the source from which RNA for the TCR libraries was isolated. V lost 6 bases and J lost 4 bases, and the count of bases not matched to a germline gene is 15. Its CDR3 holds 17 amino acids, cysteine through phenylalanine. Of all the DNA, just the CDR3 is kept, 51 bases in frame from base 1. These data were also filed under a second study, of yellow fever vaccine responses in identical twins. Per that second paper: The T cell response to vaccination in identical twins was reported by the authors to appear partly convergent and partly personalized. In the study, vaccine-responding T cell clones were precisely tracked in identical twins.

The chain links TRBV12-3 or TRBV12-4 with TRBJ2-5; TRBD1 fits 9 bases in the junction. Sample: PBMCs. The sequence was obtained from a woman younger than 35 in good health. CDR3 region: CASRVDRGYLRGETQYF. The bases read TGTGCCAGCAGGGTGGACAGGGGTTATCTAAGGGGAGAGACCCAGTACTTC.